Listed below are T cell receptor beta chains from one sample, sequenced in a study of blood T cells in healthy people across ages. TCRdb called the 5' RACE reads again in MiXCR, with one record for every CDR3 protein. Of 1.5 million to 2 million distinct CDR3 sequences listed, roughly two fifths are singletons. The sample was blood. The receptors derive from a human donor in good health. The CDR3 runs from the conserved cysteine through the conserved F or W. The D gene is left open where the match is weak. Size is omitted from some rows. Given values are once, few, many or a class for expanded clones.

CDR3	DNA	J	size	V	D
CASSPRTGPNEQYF	TGTGCCAGCAGTCCACGGACAGGTCCTAACGAGCAGTACTTC	TRBJ2-7	NA	TRBV6-2/TRBV6-3	TRBD1
CASKGQGFFQETQYF	TGTGCCAGCAAGGGACAGGGATTTTTTCAAGAGACCCAGTACTTC	TRBJ2-5	NA	TRBV11-2	TRBD1
CASSLAGTVTEAFF	TGTGCCAGCAGCTTAGCGGGAACGGTCACTGAAGCTTTCTTT	TRBJ1-1	few	TRBV7-2	NA
CSAPDRTSGYTF	TGCAGTGCTCCGGACAGAACCTCTGGCTACACCTTC	TRBJ1-2	NA	TRBV20-1	NA
CSANRYTF	TGCAGTGCTAATCGCTACACCTTC	TRBJ1-2	many	TRBV20-1	NA
CASSLELGRNQPQHF	TGTGCCAGCAGCTTAGAGCTGGGGCGTAATCAGCCCCAGCATTTT	TRBJ1-5	few	TRBV7-2	NA
CSAQKETQYF	TGCAGTGCACAGAAAGAGACCCAGTACTTC	TRBJ2-5	few	TRBV20-1	NA
CAIHKTANTEAFF	TGTGCCATTCACAAGACGGCGAACACTGAAGCTTTCTTT	TRBJ1-1	few	TRBV5-5	NA
CSVSTNTQYF	TGCAGCGTTAGTACGAATACGCAGTATTTT	TRBJ2-3	NA	TRBV29-1	NA
CASSELGRQGGNNEQFF	TGTGCCAGCAGTGAATTAGGTCGACAGGGCGGGAACAATGAGCAGTTCTTC	TRBJ2-1	NA	TRBV25-1	NA
CASVGFYGYTF	TGTGCCAGCGTCGGTTTCTATGGCTACACCTTC	TRBJ1-2	NA	TRBV6-5	NA
CASSRGAGVLWETQYF	TGTGCCAGCAGCCGAGGAGCGGGGGTTCTTTGGGAGACCCAGTACTTC	TRBJ2-5	few	TRBV7-2	TRBD2
CASYLGLAGGRTDTQYF	TGCGCCAGCTACCTGGGACTAGCGGGAGGACGCACAGATACGCAGTATTTT	TRBJ2-3	NA	TRBV5-1	TRBD2
CASGSYTGELFF	TGTGCCTCCGGGTCCTACACCGGGGAGCTGTTTTTT	TRBJ2-2	NA	TRBV10-3	NA
CASSQESTGGGWQFF	TGCGCCAGCAGCCAAGAATCTACAGGGGGGGGATGGCAGTTCTTC	TRBJ2-1	few	TRBV4-1	NA
CAIATDSYNEQFF	TGTGCCATAGCGACAGACTCCTACAATGAGCAGTTCTTC	TRBJ2-1	few	TRBV24-1	NA
CASSLRGGRQFF	TGTGCCAGCAGCTTAAGGGGGGGACGGCAGTTCTTC	TRBJ2-1	NA	TRBV7-3	TRBD2
CASSAQGGDIQYF	TGTGCCAGCAGCGCGCAAGGGGGAGACATTCAGTACTTC	TRBJ2-4	NA	TRBV5-4	NA
CASSLPRGGRPLANEQFF	TGTGCCAGCAGTTTGCCCCGGGGGGGCAGGCCCCTCGCAAATGAGCAGTTCTTC	TRBJ2-1	NA	TRBV27	TRBD2
CSVASLNEQYF	TGCAGTGTGGCTAGCTTAAACGAGCAGTACTTC	TRBJ2-7	NA	TRBV20-1	NA
CASSYSSGRTGGREKLFF	TGTGCCAGCAGTTACTCGAGTGGGCGGACAGGGGGACGAGAAAAACTGTTTTTT	TRBJ1-4	few	TRBV6-5	TRBD1
CASSPLPSANYGYTF	TGTGCCAGCAGCCCACTTCCCTCAGCTAACTATGGCTACACCTTC	TRBJ1-2	NA	TRBV7-2	NA
CASSFYLLMETQYF	TGTGCCAGCAGCTTTTATCTACTAATGGAGACCCAGTACTTC	TRBJ2-5	few	TRBV5-6	NA
CASGNNNSPLHF	TGTGCCAGCGGGAACAACAATTCACCCCTCCACTTT	TRBJ1-6	NA	TRBV11-1	NA
CASSPVPQGVHNEQFF	TGCGCCAGCAGCCCCGTGCCGCAGGGGGTCCACAATGAGCAGTTCTTC	TRBJ2-1	NA	TRBV5-1	TRBD1
CASSYPGQNEQFF	TGTGCCAGCAGTTACCCTGGACAGAATGAGCAGTTCTTC	TRBJ2-1	few	TRBV6-6	NA
CASSLGELAGGYEQFF	TGTGCCAGCAGCTTAGGGGAACTAGCGGGGGGTTATGAGCAGTTCTTC	TRBJ2-1	NA	TRBV7-2	TRBD2
CASSPESSGAPSGANVLTF	TGTGCCAGCAGCCCAGAAAGTAGCGGGGCCCCCTCTGGGGCCAACGTCCTGACTTTC	TRBJ2-6	NA	TRBV7-3	TRBD2
CASSPTGRYSNQPQHF	TGTGCCAGCAGCCCTACAGGGAGATATAGCAATCAGCCCCAGCATTTT	TRBJ1-5	few	TRBV7-2	NA
CSVVAGANTEAFF	TGCAGCGTTGTAGCAGGGGCGAACACTGAGGCTTTCTTT	TRBJ1-1	NA	TRBV29-1	NA
CASSYPHGGGGNYGYTF	TGTGCCAGCAGTTACCCACACGGGGGAGGAGGTAACTATGGCTACACCTTC	TRBJ1-2	few	TRBV6-5	NA
CASSEDMEETQYF	TGCGCCAGCAGCGAGGACATGGAAGAGACCCAGTACTTC	TRBJ2-5	few	TRBV4-1	NA
CSARRGGQSYTF	TGCAGTGCTAGGAGGGGTGGACAGAGCTACACCTTC	TRBJ1-2	NA	TRBV20-1	NA
CASTIDRGLSSPLHF	TGTGCCAGCACAATCGACCGGGGGTTGAGTTCACCCCTCCACTTT	TRBJ1-6	NA	TRBV12-3/TRBV12-4	NA
CSATRDSRYGYTF	TGCAGCGCTACCCGGGACAGTCGCTATGGCTACACCTTC	TRBJ1-2	NA	TRBV20-1	TRBD1